The clone carrying this TCR beta chain has a handful of counts. Its antigen is not known. The data belong to a study of T cells in Graves' hyperthyroidism and ophthalmopathy. The CDR3 contains 16 residues. Germline lookup yields CDR1 LNHDA and CDR2 SQIVND (reference sequence). V lost 7 bases and J lost 2; bases outside the gene matches: 13. A lack of ophthalmopathy progression within 18 months defined stable Graves' hyperthyroidism. The study's findings and limits: From stable hyperthyroidism, ophthalmopathy was separated by a 13 V-J model.

Template material for amplifying TCR beta CDR3 regions consisted of RNA transcripts. First-round RT-PCR of the TCR CDR3 relied on the HTBI primer set. TCRdb called the multiplex PCR reads again in MiXCR, with one record for every CDR3 protein. The data hold around 340,000 distinct CDR3 sequences, with under 25% observed a single time. This chain connects TRBV19 to TRBJ1-2; 7 nucleotides agree with TRBD1. Sequenced sample: blood. The receptor was isolated from a woman aged 45-65 years with Graves' hyperthyroidism. CDR3 region: CASMTGSYPWNYGYTF. CDR3 coding DNA: TGTGCCAGTATGACAGGGTCTTATCCCTGGAACTATGGCTACACCTTC.